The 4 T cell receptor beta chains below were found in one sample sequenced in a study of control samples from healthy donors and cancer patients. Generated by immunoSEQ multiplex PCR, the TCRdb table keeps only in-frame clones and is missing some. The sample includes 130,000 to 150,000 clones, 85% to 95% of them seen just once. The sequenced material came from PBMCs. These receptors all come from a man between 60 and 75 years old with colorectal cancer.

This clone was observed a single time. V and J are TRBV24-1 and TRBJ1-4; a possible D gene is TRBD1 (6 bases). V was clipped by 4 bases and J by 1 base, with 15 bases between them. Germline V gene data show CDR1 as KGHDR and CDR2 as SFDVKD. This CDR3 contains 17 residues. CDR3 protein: CATSDPRGGVTNEKLFF. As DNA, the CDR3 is TGTGCCACCAGTGACCCCCGTGGGGGCGTAACTAATGAAAAACTGTTTTTT.

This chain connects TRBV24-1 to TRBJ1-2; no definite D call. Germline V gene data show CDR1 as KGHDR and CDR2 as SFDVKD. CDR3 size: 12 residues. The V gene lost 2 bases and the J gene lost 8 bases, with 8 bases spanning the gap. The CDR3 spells CATSDSAGGYTF. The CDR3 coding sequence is TGTGCCACCAGTGATTCCGCCGGCGGCTACACCTTC.

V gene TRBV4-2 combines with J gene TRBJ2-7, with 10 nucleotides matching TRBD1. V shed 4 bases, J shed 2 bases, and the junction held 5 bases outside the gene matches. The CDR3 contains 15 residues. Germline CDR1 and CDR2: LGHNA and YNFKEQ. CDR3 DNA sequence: TGTGCCAGCAGCCGGAGGGGACAGGGGCCCTACGAGCAGTACTTC. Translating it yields CASSRRGQGPYEQYF.

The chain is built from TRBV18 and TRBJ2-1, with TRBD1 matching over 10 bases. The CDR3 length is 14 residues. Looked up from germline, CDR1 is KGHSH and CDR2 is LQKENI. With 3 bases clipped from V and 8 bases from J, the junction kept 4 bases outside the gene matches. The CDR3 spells CASSPPGQGYEQFF. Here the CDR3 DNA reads TGTGCCAGCTCACCCCCGGGACAGGGGTATGAGCAGTTCTTC.